These 19 T cell receptor beta chains were all obtained from the same sample, sequenced in a study of blood T cell repertoires in COVID-19 (dated by TCRdb to 2019 to 2021). The library was prepared using the immunoSEQ multiplex PCR assay. TCRdb stores this immuneACCESS table with in-frame sequences only. Part of the clones is absent; in the studies checked, under half of the shortfall reflects unresolved V genes, and no reason is known for the rest. This sample is represented by some 200,000 clones; roughly four fifths of them were singletons. The top ten constitute 2% to 2.5% of the sample. The specimen sequenced was peripheral blood. These receptors were obtained from a woman aged 55-69 years with acute or convalescent COVID-19.

This clone was detected a few times. CDR3 nucleotide sequence: TGTGCCAGCAGCGACACAGGGGTTTTTGGCACTGAAGCTTTCTTT. It translates to CASSDTGVFGTEAFF. The chain recombines TRBV9 with TRBJ1-1; 7 bases match TRBD1. V was clipped by 3 bases and J by 4 bases; unmatched bases: 9. The CDR3 is made up of 15 amino acids. In germline, CDR1 is SGDLS, CDR2 YYNGEE.

This chain links TRBV5-6 with TRBJ2-7; 7 bases agree with TRBD2. The germline gives CDR1 SGHDT, CDR2 YYEEEE. The CDR3 runs 15 residues. V shed 4 bases, J shed 3 bases, and the junction held 10 bases outside the gene matches. This CDR3 reads CASSRRGVKDYEQYF. For the CDR3, the DNA is TGTGCCAGCAGCCGTCGGGGGGTAAAAGACTACGAGCAGTACTTC. Filled out from reference TRBV5-6 and TRBJ2-7, the complete variable domain reads DAGVTQSPTHLIKTRGQQVTLRCSPKSGHDTVSWYQQALGQGPQFIFQYYEEEERQRGNFPDRFSGHQFPNYSSELNVNALLLGDSALYLCASSRRGVKDYEQYFGPGTRLTVT.

This sequence joins TRBV7-2 and TRBJ2-2; unclear D gene. V was cut by 5 bases and J by 2 bases, with 15 bases left in between. CDR1 is SGHTA and CDR2 is FQGNSA in the germline V gene. The CDR3 loop spans 16 amino acids. This chain's CDR3 is CASSQMYRFNTGELFF. As DNA, the CDR3 is TGTGCCAGCAGCCAGATGTACAGATTTAACACCGGGGAGCTGTTTTTT.

The rearrangement links TRBV29-1 to TRBJ2-2; 10 bases are shared with TRBD1. V gave up 2 bases and J gave up 6 bases; unmatched junction bases: 9. The CDR3 covers 16 residues. The germline gives CDR1 SQVTM, CDR2 ANQGSEA. CDR3 residues: CSVEFQDRGWPGELFF. The CDR3 nucleotides read TGCAGCGTTGAATTCCAGGACAGGGGGTGGCCCGGGGAGCTGTTTTTT.

The rearrangement links TRBV4-3 to TRBJ2-6; D is perhaps TRBD1 (5 bases). Germline CDR1 and CDR2: LGHNA and YSLEER. This CDR3 is built from 16 residues. Trimming pared 0 bases from V and 0 bases from J, leaving 6 bases between. The chain's CDR3 is CASSQDRGSGANVLTF. Written as DNA, the CDR3 is TGCGCCAGCAGCCAAGATAGGGGCTCTGGGGCCAACGTCCTGACTTTC.

This clone was counted a few times. J is TRBJ1-4 and V is TRBV5-1; D unclear. The CDR3 runs to 17 residues. The germline CDR1 and CDR2 sequences are SGHRS and YFSETQ. V was shortened by 4 bases and J by 0 bases, with 16 bases between the two germline ends. The CDR3 sequence: CASSPLRSKSTNEKLFF. The CDR3 DNA sequence: TGCGCCAGCAGCCCCCTCCGGTCCAAATCAACTAATGAAAAACTGTTTTTT.

The chain recombines TRBV19 with TRBJ1-2; no clear D gene. Trimming removed 1 base from V and 12 bases from J, with 12 bases in between. The CDR3 covers 12 residues. Per the germline V gene, CDR1 is LNHDA and CDR2 is SQIVND (reference sequence). This CDR3 is CASSIGEMGHTF. CDR3 DNA sequence: TGTGCCAGTAGTATAGGGGAGATGGGCCACACCTTC.

This chain connects TRBV3-1 (or the pseudogene TRBV3-2) to TRBJ1-5; the D gene is possibly TRBD1 (6 bases). V was pared by 4 bases and J by 3 bases, with 13 bases between. This CDR3 is built from 15 residues. Germline values: CDR1 LGHDT, CDR2 YNNKEL (reference sequence). CDR3 protein: CASSLSGTPNQPQHF. The CDR3 region has the DNA TGTGCCAGCAGCCTCTCCGGGACACCCAATCAGCCCCAGCATTTT.

The chain joins TRBV5-1 to TRBJ2-5; 10 nucleotides line up with TRBD1. Germline V gene data show CDR1 as SGHRS and CDR2 as YFSETQ. V lost 3 bases to trimming and J lost 3 bases; unmatched junction nucleotides: 2. CDR3 length equals 14 residues. The CDR3 nucleotides are TGCGCCAGCAGCTCCGGACAGGGGGAAGAGACCCAGTACTTC. It is translated as CASSSGQGEETQYF.

The CDR3 nucleotides are TGTGCCAGCTCAACAGGGGAGTTCTATGGCTACACCTTC. It yields the protein CASSTGEFYGYTF. The chain combines TRBV18 with TRBJ1-2, with 7 bases aligning to TRBD1. V lost 5 bases to trimming and J lost 4 bases; unmatched junction nucleotides: 4. This CDR3 is 13 amino acids long. The V gene's germline CDR1 is KGHSH and CDR2 LQKENI.

The rearrangement links TRBV19 to TRBJ1-1; D is possibly TRBD1 (6 bases). The germline gives CDR1 LNHDA, CDR2 SQIVND (reference sequence). The V end lost 4 bases, the J end lost 1 base, and 13 bases lay between the germline ends. The CDR3 loop spans 15 amino acids. DNA of the CDR3: TGTGCCAGTAGTAGCTACAGGGTTCGGAACACTGAAGCTTTCTTT. Amino acid sequence: CASSSYRVRNTEAFF.

J is TRBJ1-1 and V is TRBV11-2; D ambiguous. Germline V lookup: CDR1 SGHAT, CDR2 FQNNGV. This CDR3 has 12 amino acids. The V end lost 1 base, the J end lost 7 bases, and 7 bases lay between the germline ends. CDR3 residues: CASSLGVFEAFF. CDR3 sequence (DNA): TGTGCCAGCAGCTTAGGCGTTTTTGAAGCTTTCTTT.

The table lists this clone with a count of one. This chain joins TRBV6-4 and TRBJ1-1; D might be TRBD1 (5 bases). From germline, CDR1 is MRHNA and CDR2 SNTAGT. With 5 bases removed from V and 1 base from J, the gap between germline ends came to 8 bases. The CDR3 contains 13 residues. For the CDR3, the DNA is TGTGCCAGCAGTCTCCAGGGGAACACTGAAGCTTTCTTT. Residues: CASSLQGNTEAFF.

In this sample, this clone turned up once. This chain uses TRBV6-5 with TRBJ1-1; D unclear. With 8 bases removed from V and 5 bases from J, the gap between germline ends came to 6 bases. The CDR3 is made up of 10 amino acids. CDR1 and CDR2 from the germline V gene are MNHEY and SVGAGI. The CDR3 DNA reads as TGTGCCAGCGCGAGGACTGAAGCTTTCTTT. It yields the protein CASARTEAFF.

This clone appeared a few times. The rearrangement links TRBV5-1 to TRBJ2-1, with TRBD2 identical over 9 bases. This CDR3 comprises 17 residues. Germline loops: CDR1 SGHRS, CDR2 YFSETQ. V lost 4 bases and J lost 6; bases outside the gene matches: 14. The CDR3 sequence: CASSPEKGLAGSNEQFF. In DNA, the CDR3 is TGCGCCAGCAGCCCGGAGAAGGGGCTAGCGGGGAGCAATGAGCAGTTCTTC. The full variable domain, rest sourced from reference TRBV5-1 and TRBJ2-1, is KAGVTQTPRYLIKTRGQQVTLSCSPISGHRSVSWYQQTPGQGLQFLFEYFSETQRNKGNFPGRFSGRQFSNSRSEMNVSTLELGDSALYLCASSPEKGLAGSNEQFFGPGTRLTVL.

The chain employs TRBV12-3 or TRBV12-4 and TRBJ2-5; 8 bases line up with TRBD2. V trimming: 8 bases; J trimming: 1 base; junction bases outside the gene matches: 3. The CDR3 consists of 13 residues. The CDR3 DNA reads TGTGCCAGCGCGCGGGGGGTCCAAGAGACCCAGTACTTC. It codes for CASARGVQETQYF.

The chain joins TRBV18 to TRBJ1-6; tentatively, D is TRBD1 (6 bases). The germline V and J ends were trimmed by 4 bases and 10 bases, with 11 bases remaining between them. The CDR3 length is 13 residues. The germline CDR1 and CDR2 sequences are KGHSH and LQKENI. CDR3 DNA: TGTGCCAGCTCACAGGGGGGGAAGTCACCCCTCCACTTT. It yields the protein CASSQGGKSPLHF.

On this clone: Other DNA sequences in this sample translate to the same CDR3. The chain is built from TRBV24-1 and TRBJ1-1; no definite D call. The CDR3 spans 14 residues. The germline V gene has CDR1 KGHDR and CDR2 SFDVKD. The ends were cut back, 5 bases at V and 0 bases at J, with 9 bases in the middle. The CDR3 loop reads CATSGSGMNTEAFF. CDR3 bases: TGTGCCACCAGTGGATCGGGAATGAACACTGAAGCTTTCTTT.

In DNA form, the CDR3 reads TGTGCCAGCAGCTTGGGGGAGCTCTCCTACGAGCAGTACTTC. Its protein is CASSLGELSYEQYF. This rearrangement joins TRBV5-6 to TRBJ2-7; D possibly corresponds to TRBD2 (5 bases). Deletions cut 0 bases from V and 0 bases from J, with 7 bases between. The CDR3 sequence is 14 residues long. Germline V gene data show CDR1 as SGHDT and CDR2 as YYEEEE.